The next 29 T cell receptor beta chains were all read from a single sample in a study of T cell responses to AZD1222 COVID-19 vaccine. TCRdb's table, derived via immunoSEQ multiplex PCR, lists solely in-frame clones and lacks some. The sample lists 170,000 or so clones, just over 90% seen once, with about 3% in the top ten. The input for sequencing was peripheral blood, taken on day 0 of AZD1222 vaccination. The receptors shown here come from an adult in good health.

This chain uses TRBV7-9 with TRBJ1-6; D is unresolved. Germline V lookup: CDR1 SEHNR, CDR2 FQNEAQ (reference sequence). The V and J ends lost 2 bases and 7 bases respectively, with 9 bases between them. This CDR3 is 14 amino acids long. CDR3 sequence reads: CASSLTTPNSPLHF. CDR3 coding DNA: TGTGCCAGCAGCTTAACGACACCCAATTCACCCCTCCACTTT.

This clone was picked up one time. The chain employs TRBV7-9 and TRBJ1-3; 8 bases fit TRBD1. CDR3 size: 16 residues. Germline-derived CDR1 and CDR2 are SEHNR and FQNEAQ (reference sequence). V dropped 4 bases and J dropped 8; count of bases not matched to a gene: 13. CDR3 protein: CASSSARTGNLDTIYF. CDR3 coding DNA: TGTGCCAGCAGCTCAGCCCGGACAGGGAACCTTGACACCATATATTTT.

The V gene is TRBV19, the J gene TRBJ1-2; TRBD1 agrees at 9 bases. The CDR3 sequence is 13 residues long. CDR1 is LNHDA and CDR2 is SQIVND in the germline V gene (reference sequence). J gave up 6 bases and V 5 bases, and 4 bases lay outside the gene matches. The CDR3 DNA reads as TGTGCCAGTAGTGTAACAGGGGGCAATGGCTACACCTTC. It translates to CASSVTGGNGYTF.

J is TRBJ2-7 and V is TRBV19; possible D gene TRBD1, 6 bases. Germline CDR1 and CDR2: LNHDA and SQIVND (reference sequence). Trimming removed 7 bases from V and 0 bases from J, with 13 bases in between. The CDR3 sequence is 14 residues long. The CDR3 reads CASNPDSRSYEQYF. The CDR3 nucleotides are TGTGCCAGTAATCCGGACAGCCGCTCCTACGAGCAGTACTTC.

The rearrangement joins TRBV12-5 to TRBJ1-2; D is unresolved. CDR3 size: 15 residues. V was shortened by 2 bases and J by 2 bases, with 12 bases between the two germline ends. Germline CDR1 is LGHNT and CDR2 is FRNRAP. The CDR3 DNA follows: TGTGCTAGTGGTTTGCAGGCAGTCCTCAACTATGGCTACACCTTC. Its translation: CASGLQAVLNYGYTF.

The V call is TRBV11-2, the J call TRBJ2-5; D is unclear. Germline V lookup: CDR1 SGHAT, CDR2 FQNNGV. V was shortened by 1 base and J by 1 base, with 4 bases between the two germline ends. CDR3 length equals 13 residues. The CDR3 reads CASSLVAQETQYF. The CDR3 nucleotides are TGTGCCAGCAGCTTAGTGGCCCAAGAGACCCAGTACTTC.

Written as DNA, the CDR3 is TGTGCCAGTAGTATAGCCCCCTCAGGGGGCAATCAGCCCCAGCATTTT. It translates to CASSIAPSGGNQPQHF. The chain employs TRBV19 and TRBJ1-5, with D tentatively TRBD1 (6 bases). Trimming took 1 base from V and 2 from J, leaving 12 bases between them. The CDR3 consists of 16 residues. From germline, CDR1 is LNHDA and CDR2 SQIVND (reference sequence).

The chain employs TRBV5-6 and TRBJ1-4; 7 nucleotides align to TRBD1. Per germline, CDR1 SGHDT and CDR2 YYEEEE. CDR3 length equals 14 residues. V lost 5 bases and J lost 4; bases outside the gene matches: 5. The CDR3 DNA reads TGTGCCAGCAGATTACAGGGGATTAATGAAAAACTGTTTTTT. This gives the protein CASRLQGINEKLFF.

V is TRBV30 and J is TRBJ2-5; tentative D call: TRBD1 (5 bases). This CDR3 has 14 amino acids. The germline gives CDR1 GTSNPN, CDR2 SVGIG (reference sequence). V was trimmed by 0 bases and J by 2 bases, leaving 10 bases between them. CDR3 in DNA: TGTGCCTGGAGTGTAAGACAGTTACAAGAGACCCAGTACTTC. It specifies CAWSVRQLQETQYF. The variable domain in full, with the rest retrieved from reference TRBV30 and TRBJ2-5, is SQTIHQWPATLVQPVGSPLSLECTVEGTSNPNLYWYRQAAGRGLQLLFYSVGIGQISSEVPQNLSASRPQDRQFILSSKKLLLSDSGFYLCAWSVRQLQETQYFGPGTRLLVL.

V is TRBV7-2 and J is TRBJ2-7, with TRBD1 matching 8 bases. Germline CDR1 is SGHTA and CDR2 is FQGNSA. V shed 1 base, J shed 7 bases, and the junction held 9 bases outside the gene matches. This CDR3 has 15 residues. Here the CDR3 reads CASSLGTGPRGEQYF. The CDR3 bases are TGTGCCAGCAGCTTAGGGACAGGGCCCCGGGGGGAGCAGTACTTC.

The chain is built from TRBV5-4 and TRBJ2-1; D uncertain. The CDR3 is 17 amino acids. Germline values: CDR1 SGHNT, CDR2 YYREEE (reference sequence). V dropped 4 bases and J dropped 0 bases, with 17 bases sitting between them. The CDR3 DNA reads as TGTGCCAGCAGCCAAATTCAGGTTTTACACTCCTACAATGAGCAGTTCTTC. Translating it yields CASSQIQVLHSYNEQFF. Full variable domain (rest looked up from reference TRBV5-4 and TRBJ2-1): ETGVTQSPTHLIKTRGQQVTLRCSSQSGHNTVSWYQQALGQGPQFIFQYYREEENGRGNFPPRFSGLQFPNYSSELNVNALELDDSALYLCASSQIQVLHSYNEQFFGPGTRLTVL.

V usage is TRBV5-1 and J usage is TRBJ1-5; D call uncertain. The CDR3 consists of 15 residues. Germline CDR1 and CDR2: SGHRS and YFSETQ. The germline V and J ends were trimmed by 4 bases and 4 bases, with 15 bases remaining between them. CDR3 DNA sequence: TGCGCCAGCAGCCCCGACGGCTCCAGAAATCAGCCCCAGCATTTT. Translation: CASSPDGSRNQPQHF. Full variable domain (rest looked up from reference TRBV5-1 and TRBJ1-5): KAGVTQTPRYLIKTRGQQVTLSCSPISGHRSVSWYQQTPGQGLQFLFEYFSETQRNKGNFPGRFSGRQFSNSRSEMNVSTLELGDSALYLCASSPDGSRNQPQHFGDGTRLSIL.

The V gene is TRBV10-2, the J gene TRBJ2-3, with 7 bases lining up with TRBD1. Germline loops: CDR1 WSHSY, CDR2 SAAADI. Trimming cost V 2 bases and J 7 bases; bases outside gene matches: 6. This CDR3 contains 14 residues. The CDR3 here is CASSELQGDNTQYF. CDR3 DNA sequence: TGCGCCAGCAGTGAGCTCCAGGGGGACAATACGCAGTATTTT.

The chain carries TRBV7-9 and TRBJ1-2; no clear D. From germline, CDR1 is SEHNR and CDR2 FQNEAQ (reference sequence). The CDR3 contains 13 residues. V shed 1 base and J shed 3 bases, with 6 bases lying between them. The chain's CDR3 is CASSLGTHYGYTF. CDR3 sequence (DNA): TGTGCCAGCAGCTTAGGGACTCACTATGGCTACACCTTC.

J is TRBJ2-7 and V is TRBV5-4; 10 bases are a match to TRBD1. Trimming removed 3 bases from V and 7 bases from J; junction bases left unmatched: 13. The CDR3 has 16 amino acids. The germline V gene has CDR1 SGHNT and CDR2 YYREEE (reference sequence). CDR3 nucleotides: TGTGCCAGCAGCTCGGCTACCGGGACAGGGGAAGGGGAGCAGTACTTC. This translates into CASSSATGTGEGEQYF.

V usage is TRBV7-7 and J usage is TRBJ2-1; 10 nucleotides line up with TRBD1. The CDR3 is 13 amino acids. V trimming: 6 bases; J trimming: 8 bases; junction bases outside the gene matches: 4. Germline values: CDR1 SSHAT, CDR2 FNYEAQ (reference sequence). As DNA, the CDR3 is TGTGCCAGCAGTCCAGACAGGGGGCATGAGCAGTTCTTC. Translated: CASSPDRGHEQFF.

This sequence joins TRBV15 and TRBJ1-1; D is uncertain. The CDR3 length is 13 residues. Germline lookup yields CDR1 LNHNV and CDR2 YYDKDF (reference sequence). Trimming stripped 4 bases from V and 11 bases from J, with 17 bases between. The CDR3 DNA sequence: TGTGCCACCAGCAAACCCTCTGGAGCGGAGGCTTTCTTT. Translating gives CATSKPSGAEAFF.

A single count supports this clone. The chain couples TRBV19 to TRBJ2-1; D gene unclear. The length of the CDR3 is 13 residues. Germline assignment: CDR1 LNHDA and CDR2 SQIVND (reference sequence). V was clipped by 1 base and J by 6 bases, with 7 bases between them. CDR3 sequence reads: CASSIGSPNEQFF. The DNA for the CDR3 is TGTGCCAGTAGTATAGGGTCCCCCAATGAGCAGTTCTTC. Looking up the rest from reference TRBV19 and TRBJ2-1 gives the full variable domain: DGGITQSPKYLFRKEGQNVTLSCEQNLNHDAMYWYRQDPGQGLRLIYYSQIVNDFQKGDIAEGYSVSREKKESFPLTVTSAQKNPTAFYLCASSIGSPNEQFFGPGTRLTVL.

The CDR3 DNA follows: TGTGCCAGCAGTTCCATGAGTGGTGAAGCTTTCTTT. Amino acid sequence: CASSSMSGEAFF. This chain joins TRBV27 and TRBJ1-1; D is undetermined. The CDR3 covers 12 residues. V was clipped by 4 bases and J by 7 bases, with 10 bases between them. CDR1 and CDR2 from the germline V gene are MNHEY and SMNVEV (reference sequence).

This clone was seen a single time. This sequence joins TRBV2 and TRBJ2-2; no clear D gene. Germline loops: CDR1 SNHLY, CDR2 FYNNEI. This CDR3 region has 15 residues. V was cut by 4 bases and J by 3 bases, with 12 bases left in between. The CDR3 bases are TGTGCCAGCAGTGCAGACACCCCGCACACCGGGGAGCTGTTTTTT. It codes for CASSADTPHTGELFF.

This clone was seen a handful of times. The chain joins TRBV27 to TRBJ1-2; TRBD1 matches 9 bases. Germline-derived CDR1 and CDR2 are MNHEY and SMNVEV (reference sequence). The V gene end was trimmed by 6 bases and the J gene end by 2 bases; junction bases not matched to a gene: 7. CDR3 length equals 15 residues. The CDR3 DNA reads TGTGCCAGCAGCGACACAGGGGGCACCAACTATGGCTACACCTTC. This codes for CASSDTGGTNYGYTF.

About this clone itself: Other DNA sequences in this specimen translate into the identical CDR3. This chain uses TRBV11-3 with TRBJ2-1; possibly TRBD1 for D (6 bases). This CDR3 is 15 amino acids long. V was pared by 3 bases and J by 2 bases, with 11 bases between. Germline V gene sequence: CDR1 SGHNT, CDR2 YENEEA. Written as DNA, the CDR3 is TGTGCCAGCAGCTTCCGGACAGCCACCTACAATGAGCAGTTCTTC. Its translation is CASSFRTATYNEQFF. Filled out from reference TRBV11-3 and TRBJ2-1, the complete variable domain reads EAGVVQSPRYKIIEKKQPVAFWCNPISGHNTLYWYLQNLGQGPELLIRYENEEAVDDSQLPKDRFSAERLKGVDSTLKIQPAELGDSAVYLCASSFRTATYNEQFFGPGTRLTVL.

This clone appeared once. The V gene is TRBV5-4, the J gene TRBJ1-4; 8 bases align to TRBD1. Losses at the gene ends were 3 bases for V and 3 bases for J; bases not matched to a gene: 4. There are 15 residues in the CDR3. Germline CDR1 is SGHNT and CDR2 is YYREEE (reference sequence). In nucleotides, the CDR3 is TGTGCCAGCAGCTCACAGACAGGGGCTAATGAAAAACTGTTTTTT. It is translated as CASSSQTGANEKLFF.

For the CDR3, the DNA is TGTGCCACCAGTGATCCCGGACAGCGCACCGGGGAGCTGTTTTTT. This sequence encodes CATSDPGQRTGELFF. The chain joins TRBV24-1 to TRBJ2-2, with D possibly being TRBD1 (6 bases). CDR1 KGHDR and CDR2 SFDVKD come from the germline V gene. This CDR3 has 15 amino acids. V was trimmed by 3 bases and J by 4 bases, leaving 11 bases between them.

CDR3 bases: TGTGCCAGCAGCGCAGGAACTAGCAATCAGCCCCAGCATTTT. Translating gives CASSAGTSNQPQHF. This chain joins TRBV9 and TRBJ1-5; D remains unclear. This CDR3 contains 14 residues. Trimming took 3 bases from V and 0 from J, leaving 7 bases between them. The germline V gene encodes CDR1 SGDLS and CDR2 YYNGEE.

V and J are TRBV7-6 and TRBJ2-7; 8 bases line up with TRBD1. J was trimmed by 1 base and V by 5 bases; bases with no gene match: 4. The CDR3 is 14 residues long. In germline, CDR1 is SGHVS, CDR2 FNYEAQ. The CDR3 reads CASSQDRESYEQYF. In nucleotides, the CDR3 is TGTGCCAGCAGCCAGGACAGGGAATCCTACGAGCAGTACTTC.

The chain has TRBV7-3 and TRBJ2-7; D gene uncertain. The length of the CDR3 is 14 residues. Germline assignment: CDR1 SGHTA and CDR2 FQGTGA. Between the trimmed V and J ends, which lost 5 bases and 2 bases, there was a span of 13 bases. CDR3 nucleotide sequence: TGTGCCAGCAGCCTGGGTCCGTCTACCTACGAGCAGTACTTC. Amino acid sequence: CASSLGPSTYEQYF.

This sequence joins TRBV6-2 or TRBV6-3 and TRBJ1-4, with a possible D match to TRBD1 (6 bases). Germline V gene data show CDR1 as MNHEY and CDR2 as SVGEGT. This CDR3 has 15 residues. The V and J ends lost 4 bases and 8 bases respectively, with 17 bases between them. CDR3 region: CASSSTGLTGEKLFF. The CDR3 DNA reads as TGTGCCAGCAGTTCTACCGGGCTAACAGGGGAAAAACTGTTTTTT.

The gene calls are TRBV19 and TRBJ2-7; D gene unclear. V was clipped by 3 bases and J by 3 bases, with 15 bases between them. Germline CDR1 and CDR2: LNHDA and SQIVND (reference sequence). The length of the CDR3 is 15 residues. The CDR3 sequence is CASSMVAGGNYEQYF. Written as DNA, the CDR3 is TGTGCCAGTAGTATGGTGGCTGGCGGAAACTACGAGCAGTACTTC. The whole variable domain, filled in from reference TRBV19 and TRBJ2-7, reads DGGITQSPKYLFRKEGQNVTLSCEQNLNHDAMYWYRQDPGQGLRLIYYSQIVNDFQKGDIAEGYSVSREKKESFPLTVTSAQKNPTAFYLCASSMVAGGNYEQYFGPGTRLTVT.